This T cell receptor (beta chain) derives from a study of human T cells and chemical hapten exposure. The time point denotes: pre-sensitization, week 0. This sample's treatment: therapeutic diphenylcyclopropenone sensitization with weekly scalp DPC. TCRdb fed the RACE reads into MiXCR, producing one record per CDR3 protein. The data show more than 300,000 distinct CDR3 sequences, with 4.5% to 6% seen just once and just over 2.5% held by the top ten. The TCR was taken from a woman in her 50s with alopecia areata. Some clones in this sample may be carry-over from other donors' samples. Source: whole blood, taken in connection with sensitization to the hapten diphenylcyclopropenone (DPC).

The CDR3 sequence is CASSQFPRAEAFF. The CDR3 DNA reads as TGTGCCAGCAGCCAATTCCCTAGGGCTGAAGCTTTCTTT. The V call is TRBV14, the J call TRBJ1-1; D ambiguous. The CDR3 is 13 residues long. Trimming removed 2 bases at V and 6 bases at J, with 10 bases between. Germline-derived CDR1 and CDR2 are SGHDN and FVKESK.